This T cell receptor beta chain was recovered during a study of blood T cells in healthy people across ages. Study results and limitations: Both higher diversity and more naive CD4+ cells marked long-lived donors when set against aged donors.

Then a second PCR, running roughly 6 to 12 cycles, was carried out with a sample-barcoded 5' primer and a J-beta primer mix. From the 5' RACE reads, TCRdb called clonotypes with MiXCR, one entry per CDR3 protein. Of about 580,000 distinct CDR3 sequences listed, around 48% are singletons. V lost 0 bases, J lost 4 bases, and 20 bases lay in between. The length of the CDR3 is 18 residues. Germline CDR1 is MGHRA and CDR2 is YSYEKL. With regard to this clonotype: What it recognizes is unknown.

This TCR was sampled from a man at least 80 years old in good health. This sequence joins TRBV4-1 and TRBJ2-3; D unresolved. Sequences were obtained from blood. The CDR3 DNA is TGCGCCAGCAGCCAAGATCTGGTGGGCAGACCCCGGGCAGATACGCAGTATTTT. This sequence encodes CASSQDLVGRPRADTQYF.